A selection of T cell receptor beta chains follows, all from one sample in a study of blood T cell repertoires in COVID-19. The protocol was immunoSEQ multiplex PCR, while the TCRdb copy is restricted to in-frame clones and leaves out a portion. This table has approximately 200,000 clones, around 88% appearing once. Sample: PBMCs or T cells enriched from blood (not recorded which). These receptors were collected from a woman aged 25 to 39 who had been exposed to COVID-19. Each CDR3 is given with its conserved first and last residue.

CDR3aa: CASSPLGTGLYGYTF
j_gene: TRBJ1-2
v_gene: TRBV14

CDR3aa: CASSRPSVGELFF
j_gene: TRBJ2-2
v_gene: TRBV9

CDR3aa: CASSPTGVGSDTQYF
j_gene: TRBJ2-3
v_gene: TRBV7-7

CDR3aa: CASTLEGRGGTGELFF
j_gene: TRBJ2-2
v_gene: TRBV2

CDR3aa: CASRTDSYEQYF
j_gene: TRBJ2-7
v_gene: TRBV2

CDR3aa: CASSERGVRLNTEAFF
j_gene: TRBJ1-1
v_gene: TRBV13

CDR3aa: CASSNAAGRTEAFF
j_gene: TRBJ1-1
v_gene: TRBV18

CDR3aa: CATSEQGWYGYTF
j_gene: TRBJ1-2
v_gene: TRBV24-1

CDR3aa: CASTYGSGELFF
j_gene: TRBJ2-2
v_gene: TRBV6-5

CDR3aa: CASTTLGRGNTEAFF
j_gene: TRBJ1-1
v_gene: TRBV19

CDR3aa: CASSSPGTGSETQYF
j_gene: TRBJ2-5
v_gene: TRBV6-5

CDR3aa: CASSSPLGASYGYTF
j_gene: TRBJ1-2
v_gene: TRBV6-5

CDR3aa: CASSTDQGNYGYTF
j_gene: TRBJ1-2
v_gene: TRBV5-5

CDR3aa: CASTQGGKQGNYGYTF
j_gene: TRBJ1-2
v_gene: TRBV19

CDR3aa: CASINYSPGTEAFF
j_gene: TRBJ1-1
v_gene: TRBV6-5

CDR3aa: CASSIGQGDTEAFF
j_gene: TRBJ1-1
v_gene: TRBV7-3

CDR3aa: CASSLREGYGYTF
j_gene: TRBJ1-2
v_gene: TRBV12-3/TRBV12-4

CDR3aa: CASSLGTGDNSPLHF
j_gene: TRBJ1-6
v_gene: TRBV19

CDR3aa: CASTRDYDTGELFF
j_gene: TRBJ2-2
v_gene: TRBV10-2

CDR3aa: CASSFPVGGRKTEAFF
j_gene: TRBJ1-1
v_gene: TRBV5-1

CDR3aa: CASSLGGDRAEKLFF
j_gene: TRBJ1-4
v_gene: TRBV5-4

CDR3aa: CSVAGTNYGYTF
j_gene: TRBJ1-2
v_gene: TRBV29-1

CDR3aa: CASGFQAYEQYF
j_gene: TRBJ2-7
v_gene: TRBV12-5

CDR3aa: CASSYGQGSFSNTEAFF
j_gene: TRBJ1-1
v_gene: TRBV5-1

CDR3aa: CATWASYNEQFF
j_gene: TRBJ2-1
v_gene: TRBV27

CDR3aa: CAWSPIGQGDTEAFF
j_gene: TRBJ1-1
v_gene: TRBV30

CDR3aa: CASSRRGTPKETQYF
j_gene: TRBJ2-5
v_gene: TRBV3-1/TRBV3-2

CDR3aa: CASSYSNQGSPLHF
j_gene: TRBJ1-6
v_gene: TRBV6-5

CDR3aa: CASSPYRTAQETQYF
j_gene: TRBJ2-5
v_gene: TRBV18

CDR3aa: CASSLPLGHSDTGELFF
j_gene: TRBJ2-2
v_gene: TRBV3-1/TRBV3-2

CDR3aa: CAVQGRDTEAFF
j_gene: TRBJ1-1
v_gene: TRBV4-2

CDR3aa: CASSINKLNSNQPQHF
j_gene: TRBJ1-5
v_gene: TRBV19

CDR3aa: CASSPRTGAYSGNTIYF
j_gene: TRBJ1-3
v_gene: TRBV2

CDR3aa: CAIRPTGDGEKLFF
j_gene: TRBJ1-4
v_gene: TRBV10-3

CDR3aa: CASSFGREATEF
j_gene: TRBJ1-2
v_gene: TRBV12-3/TRBV12-4

CDR3aa: CASSQDAGRPTGELFF
j_gene: TRBJ2-2
v_gene: TRBV3-1/TRBV3-2

CDR3aa: CASSEAEGTGQFF
j_gene: TRBJ2-1
v_gene: TRBV2

CDR3aa: CASSLGGVRGNTEAFF
j_gene: TRBJ1-1
v_gene: TRBV7-9

CDR3aa: CASSQDPAGGYNEQFF
j_gene: TRBJ2-1
v_gene: TRBV3-1/TRBV3-2

CDR3aa: CASSWATGEQYF
j_gene: TRBJ2-7
v_gene: TRBV5-1

CDR3aa: CASSLFPQGFDYGYTF
j_gene: TRBJ1-2
v_gene: TRBV7-9

CDR3aa: CASSPWGDADTQYF
j_gene: TRBJ2-3
v_gene: TRBV5-4

CDR3aa: CASSMAGSDNSPLHF
j_gene: TRBJ1-6
v_gene: TRBV19

CDR3aa: CATSGRDIYNEQFF
j_gene: TRBJ2-1
v_gene: TRBV24-1

CDR3aa: CASSLTSGPATDTQYF
j_gene: TRBJ2-3
v_gene: TRBV27

CDR3aa: CATRIGAGGELFF
j_gene: TRBJ2-2
v_gene: TRBV24-1

CDR3aa: CATSPRTGDTGELFF
j_gene: TRBJ2-2
v_gene: TRBV24-1

CDR3aa: CASSLRTGVVEKLFF
j_gene: TRBJ1-4
v_gene: TRBV3-1/TRBV3-2

CDR3aa: CASSQGKGAVYGYTF
j_gene: TRBJ1-2
v_gene: TRBV3-1/TRBV3-2

CDR3aa: CASSGRGGRWYEQFF
j_gene: TRBJ2-1
v_gene: TRBV6-5

CDR3aa: CASSNGQGGNTEAFF
j_gene: TRBJ1-1
v_gene: TRBV21-1

CDR3aa: CASSISGGPSYEQYF
j_gene: TRBJ2-7
v_gene: TRBV19

CDR3aa: CASTETSGGEDTQYF
j_gene: TRBJ2-3
v_gene: TRBV16